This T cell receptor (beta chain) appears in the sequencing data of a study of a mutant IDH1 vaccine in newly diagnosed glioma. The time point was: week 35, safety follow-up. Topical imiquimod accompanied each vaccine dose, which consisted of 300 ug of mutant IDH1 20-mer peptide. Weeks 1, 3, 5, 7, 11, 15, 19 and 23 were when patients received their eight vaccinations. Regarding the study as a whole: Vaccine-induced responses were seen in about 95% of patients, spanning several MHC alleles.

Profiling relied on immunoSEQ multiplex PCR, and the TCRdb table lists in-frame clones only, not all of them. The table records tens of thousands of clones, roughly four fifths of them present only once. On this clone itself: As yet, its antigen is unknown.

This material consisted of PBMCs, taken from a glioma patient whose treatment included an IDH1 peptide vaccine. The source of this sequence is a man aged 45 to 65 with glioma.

The CDR3 bases are TGTGCCAGCAGCCCCCCGGGGGACAGGGGGTCCTACGAGCAGTACTTC. This gives the protein CASSPPGDRGSYEQYF. V is TRBV7-9 and J is TRBJ2-7; 11 nucleotides agree with TRBD1. Trimming at V came to 5 bases and at J to 1 base, leaving 7 bases not matched to a gene. CDR1 and CDR2 from the germline V gene are SEHNR and FQNEAQ (reference sequence). This CDR3 is built from 16 residues.